Presented here are 32 T cell receptor beta chains from one specimen sequenced in a study of lung T cells in sarcoidosis with Löfgren's syndrome. A single record per CDR3 protein comes from TCRdb applying MiXCR to the reads. The table lists 55,000 to 80,000 distinct CDR3 sequences, less than 25% of them singletons, with 2% to 2.5% in the top ten. The sample was CD4+ T cells from PBMCs. The receptors were gathered from a human donor with sarcoidosis (Löfgren's syndrome or another form), or a control subject (not recorded which).

The rearrangement links TRBV19 to TRBJ2-2; 7 bases map to TRBD2. The germline V gene encodes CDR1 LNHDA and CDR2 SQIVND (reference sequence). This CDR3 has 16 residues. J was trimmed by 0 bases and V by 7 bases; bases with no gene match: 8. The CDR3 DNA reads as TGTGCCAGTATCGATTCGGGACTAACGAACACCGGGGAGCTGTTTTTT. This sequence encodes CASIDSGLTNTGELFF.

This clonotype was picked up a small number of times. V gene TRBV3-1 combines with J gene TRBJ2-3, with D maybe TRBD2 (5 bases). Germline V gives CDR1 LGHDT, CDR2 YNNKEL (reference sequence). The CDR3 is 13 residues long. Trimming stripped 4 bases from V and 5 bases from J, with 10 bases between. DNA of the CDR3: TGTGCCAGCAGCCTCGGGGAGAGAGATACGCAGTATTTT. This translates into CASSLGERDTQYF.

This clonotype was seen at least ten times. V gene TRBV7-9 combines with J gene TRBJ2-3; D remains unclear. CDR3 length equals 17 residues. Germline V lookup: CDR1 SEHNR, CDR2 FQNEAQ (reference sequence). V lost 4 bases and J 6 bases, leaving 23 bases between the germline ends. CDR3 residues: CASSSGNGPLPSDTQYF. The CDR3 DNA is TGTGCCAGCAGCTCAGGAAACGGACCCCTACCCAGTGATACGCAGTATTTT.

This chain joins TRBV3-1 and TRBJ1-2, with 7 bases aligning to TRBD1. The germline CDR1 and CDR2 sequences are LGHDT and YNNKEL (reference sequence). The CDR3 length is 14 residues. Unmatched junction bases numbered 5, after V lost 3 bases and J lost 4 bases. The CDR3 here is CASSHPGQFYGYTF. As DNA, the CDR3 is TGTGCCAGCAGCCACCCGGGACAGTTCTATGGCTACACCTTC.

A few counts support this clonotype. J is TRBJ1-5 and V is TRBV4-2; 7 bases agree with TRBD1. The CDR3 covers 16 residues. Germline assignment: CDR1 LGHNA and CDR2 YNFKEQ. The ends lost 3 bases at V and 2 bases at J; junction bases unmatched: 7. The CDR3 sequence: CASSHLVTGGNQPQHF. CDR3 nucleotides: TGTGCCAGCAGCCATCTGGTAACAGGGGGCAATCAGCCCCAGCATTTT.

This clonotype has a count of ten or more. The chain has TRBV28 and TRBJ2-7; 10 bases match TRBD1. Germline assignment: CDR1 MDHEN and CDR2 SYDVKM. This CDR3 has 12 residues. V gave up 6 bases and J gave up 12 bases; unmatched junction bases: 8. The CDR3 loop is CASSPDRGASYF. The DNA for the CDR3 is TGTGCCAGCAGCCCGGACAGGGGGGCATCGTACTTC. Complete variable domain (other parts from reference TRBV28 and TRBJ2-7): DVKVTQSSRYLVKRTGEKVFLECVQDMDHENMFWYRQDPGLGLRLIYFSYDVKMKEKGDIPEGYSVSREKKERFSLILESASTNQTSMYLCASSPDRGASYFGPGTRLTVT.

The chain employs TRBV7-3 and TRBJ2-5; D is unclear. V was cut by 1 base and J by 7 bases, with 13 bases left in between. The CDR3 contains 14 residues. Looked up from germline, CDR1 is SGHTA and CDR2 is FQGTGA. The CDR3 region has the DNA TGTGCCAGCAGCTTAAGGCCCGGCTACGGGACCCAGTACTTC. Protein product: CASSLRPGYGTQYF.

The chain couples TRBV5-6 to TRBJ2-3; 9 positions match TRBD1. V was pared by 4 bases and J by 1 base, with 4 bases of the junction left unmatched. The CDR3 contains 15 residues. The germline CDR1 and CDR2 sequences are SGHDT and YYEEEE. The CDR3 reads CASSPGTGRTDTQYF. The CDR3 DNA reads TGTGCCAGCAGCCCAGGGACAGGGCGCACAGATACGCAGTATTTT.

A word on this clonotype: A read error may explain this, as a much larger clone is one base away. V usage is TRBV4-1 and J usage is TRBJ2-3, with D perhaps given as TRBD1 or TRBD2 (5 bases each). Trimming cost V 1 base and J 2 bases, with 13 bases left between them. The CDR3 sequence is 16 residues long. CDR1 and CDR2 (germline): MGHRA, YSYEKL. For the CDR3, the DNA is TGCGCCAGCAGCCAAGGTGAGGGGTTTCCCACAGATACGCAGTATTTT. Amino acids: CASSQGEGFPTDTQYF.

Comments on this clonotype: This clone may be a read error of a much larger clone one base away. The chain has TRBV7-2 and TRBJ2-3; D gene uncertain. This CDR3 contains 14 residues. Germline V gives CDR1 SGHTA, CDR2 FQGNSA. CDR3 in amino acids: CAGSFEPSSNTQYF. The CDR3 region has the DNA TGTGCCGGCAGCTTCGAGCCGAGCTCCAATACGCAGTATTTT.

A remark on this clonotype: At one end the junction does not follow the germline gene, possibly because of a read error. This rearrangement joins TRBV20-1 to TRBJ1-1, with D possibly being TRBD1 (5 bases). Looked up from germline, CDR1 is DFQATT and CDR2 is SNEGSKA (reference sequence). The CDR3 loop spans 14 amino acids. CDR3 protein: CSARRGGRNTVALF. CDR3 sequence (DNA): TGCAGTGCTAGAAGGGGAGGGAGGAACACTGTAGCTCTCTTT.

The rearrangement links TRBV28 to TRBJ1-5; D unresolved. Trimming took 6 bases from V and 7 from J, leaving 19 bases between them. Per germline, CDR1 MDHEN and CDR2 SYDVKM. The CDR3 spans 15 residues. The DNA of the CDR3 is TGTGCCAGCAGGCGTCTGGGGAGGAGGTGGCAGCCCCAGCATTTT. Translating gives CASRRLGRRWQPQHF. Full variable domain (missing parts from reference TRBV28 and TRBJ1-5): DVKVTQSSRYLVKRTGEKVFLECVQDMDHENMFWYRQDPGLGLRLIYFSYDVKMKEKGDIPEGYSVSREKKERFSLILESASTNQTSMYLCASRRLGRRWQPQHFGDGTRLSIL.

As concerns this clonotype: The junction departs from the called germline gene at one end, perhaps through a read error. The chain recombines TRBV19 with TRBJ1-2; tentative D call: TRBD1 (5 bases). The CDR3 extends over 13 amino acids. The germline gives CDR1 LNHDA, CDR2 SQIVND (reference sequence). CDR3 sequence: CASSTTDTPGHTF. CDR3 in DNA: TGTGCCAGTAGTACCACGGACACCCCTGGCCACACCTTC.

The CDR3 coding sequence is TGCGCCAGCAGCCCCGGGACAGGCCCCAGGAACACTGAAGCTTTCTTT. This gives the protein CASSPGTGPRNTEAFF. The V call is TRBV5-1, the J call TRBJ1-1, with 8 bases matching TRBD1. Germline CDR1 is SGHRS and CDR2 is YFSETQ. This CDR3 comprises 16 residues. J was trimmed by 1 base and V by 4 bases; bases with no gene match: 9. Supplemented by reference TRBV5-1 and TRBJ1-1, the full variable domain reads KAGVTQTPRYLIKTRGQQVTLSCSPISGHRSVSWYQQTPGQGLQFLFEYFSETQRNKGNFPGRFSGRQFSNSRSEMNVSTLELGDSALYLCASSPGTGPRNTEAFFGQGTRLTVV.

This clonotype was counted between two and nine times. This chain uses TRBV12-5 with TRBJ2-4, with D possibly called TRBD1 or TRBD2 (5 bases each). CDR1 and CDR2 (germline): LGHNT, FRNRAP. This CDR3 has 17 residues. Trimming shortened V by 1 base and J by 0 bases, and 13 bases separated the two germline ends. The CDR3 reads CASGLGYSGTAKNIQYF. The CDR3 region has the DNA TGTGCTAGTGGTTTGGGCTACTCCGGGACAGCCAAAAACATTCAGTACTTC.

This clonotype appeared many times. This chain connects TRBV10-3 to TRBJ1-1; no reliable D call. V shed 0 bases and J shed 0 bases, with 11 bases lying between them. Germline lookup yields CDR1 ENHRY and CDR2 SYGVKD. The length of the CDR3 is 16 residues. The CDR3: CAISESRPSMNTEAFF. Written as DNA, the CDR3 is TGTGCCATCAGTGAGTCGAGGCCGAGCATGAACACTGAAGCTTTCTTT.

Notes on this clonotype: This may be a read error, as it is one base from a much larger clone. This chain links TRBV28 with TRBJ1-1, with no clear D. This CDR3 contains 12 residues. Germline V gene data show CDR1 as MDHEN and CDR2 as SYDVKM. V lost 2 bases, J lost 6 bases, and 7 bases lay in between. In DNA, the CDR3 is TGTGCCAGCAGTTTAGTGGACGCTGAAGCTTTCTTT. This encodes CASSLVDAEAFF.

This clonotype was found many times. The chain couples TRBV29-1 to TRBJ2-3; D is possibly TRBD1 (6 bases). Trimming cost V 5 bases and J 5 bases, with 8 bases left between them. Germline assignment: CDR1 SQVTM and CDR2 ANQGSEA. The CDR3 is made up of 11 amino acids. CDR3 region: CSVRDKDTQYF. CDR3 DNA: TGCAGCGTTCGGGACAAAGATACGCAGTATTTT.

This clonotype occurred many times. The J gene is TRBJ1-5, the V gene TRBV20-1; a possible D gene is TRBD1 (6 bases). Per the germline V gene, CDR1 is DFQATT and CDR2 is SNEGSKA (reference sequence). The V end lost 0 bases, the J end lost 6 bases, and 12 bases lay between the germline ends. The CDR3 sequence is 14 residues long. The CDR3 loop reads CSAREQGGTQPQHF. DNA for the CDR3: TGCAGTGCTAGAGAACAGGGCGGCACTCAGCCCCAGCATTTT.

This clonotype has just a few counts. This chain links TRBV3-1 with TRBJ2-5; perhaps TRBD1 as D (6 bases). Germline CDR1 reads LGHDT; CDR2 reads YNNKEL (reference sequence). V shed 0 bases and J shed 3 bases, with 11 bases lying between them. The CDR3 is 15 residues long. CDR3 amino acids: CASSQEAGTKETQYF. The CDR3 bases are TGTGCCAGCAGCCAAGAAGCCGGGACAAAAGAGACCCAGTACTTC.

This clonotype was observed a few times. Mismatch with germline at one junction end may stem from a read error. The CDR3 sequence is CSALVGLTGAFF. The CDR3 nucleotides are TGCAGTGCACTGGTGGGGTTGACTGGAGCTTTCTTT. The chain couples TRBV20-1 to TRBJ1-1; D gene unclear. The CDR3 spans 12 residues. Germline-derived CDR1 and CDR2 are DFQATT and SNEGSKA (reference sequence).

This clonotype has ten or more counts. The chain employs TRBV20-1 and TRBJ1-1; D not certain. The CDR3 length is 12 residues. The germline gives CDR1 DFQATT, CDR2 SNEGSKA (reference sequence). V was pared by 0 bases and J by 8 bases, with 10 bases between. The CDR3 region is CSARELVTEAFF. The CDR3 nucleotides are TGCAGTGCTAGAGAACTCGTCACGGAAGCTTTCTTT.

This clonotype was recorded at least ten times. The rearrangement links TRBV20-1 to TRBJ2-1; the match to TRBD2 covers 8 bases. The CDR3 contains 16 residues. Germline V gene data show CDR1 as DFQATT and CDR2 as SNEGSKA (reference sequence). Trimming at V came to 2 bases and at J to 5 bases, leaving 11 bases not matched to a gene. CDR3 residues: CSARSSGKLAHNEQFF. CDR3 DNA: TGCAGTGCTAGAAGTAGCGGGAAACTAGCCCACAATGAGCAGTTCTTC.

The chain joins TRBV7-9 to TRBJ1-1; no reliable D call. Germline V gene data show CDR1 as SEHNR and CDR2 as FQNEAQ (reference sequence). V lost 9 bases to trimming and J lost 6 bases, with 17 bases between them. This CDR3 is built from 13 residues. This CDR3 is CASASPDRSEAFF. The CDR3 DNA reads as TGTGCCAGTGCGTCCCCTGACCGTTCTGAAGCTTTCTTT.

This clonotype has at least ten counts. The rearrangement joins TRBV6-6 to TRBJ1-2; weak D call: TRBD1 (5 bases). The V gene's germline CDR1 is MNHNY and CDR2 SVGAGI (reference sequence). The CDR3 sequence is 13 residues long. Trimming left V 0 bases short and J 5 bases short, with 7 bases between. CDR3 loop: CASSYSTAYGYTF. CDR3 sequence (DNA): TGTGCCAGCAGTTACTCGACAGCGTATGGCTACACCTTC.

This clonotype has only a few counts. The chain combines TRBV19 with TRBJ2-3, with 7 bases matching TRBD2. The V gene's germline CDR1 is LNHDA and CDR2 SQIVND (reference sequence). V lost 2 bases, J lost 0 bases, and 11 bases stayed unmatched. CDR3 length equals 18 residues. The chain's CDR3 is CASSISKGRAGSTDTQYF. CDR3 nucleotide sequence: TGTGCCAGTAGTATATCTAAAGGTCGAGCGGGGAGCACAGATACGCAGTATTTT. Drawing the rest from reference TRBV19 and TRBJ2-3, the complete variable domain is DGGITQSPKYLFRKEGQNVTLSCEQNLNHDAMYWYRQDPGQGLRLIYYSQIVNDFQKGDIAEGYSVSREKKESFPLTVTSAQKNPTAFYLCASSISKGRAGSTDTQYFGPGTRLTVL.

As for this clonotype: The junction differs from germline at one of its ends, possibly a read error. The V call is TRBV12-3 or TRBV12-4, the J call TRBJ2-2; D uncertain. The CDR3 is 20 residues long. In DNA, the CDR3 is TGTGCCAGCAGTTTCTACCTAACTTTTCAATTAGCCGCGAACACCGAGGAGCTGTTTTTT. Protein product: CASSFYLTFQLAANTEELFF.

The chain recombines TRBV30 with TRBJ1-1; the match to TRBD1 covers 7 bases. Germline CDR1 reads GTSNPN; CDR2 reads SVGIG (reference sequence). V lost 5 bases to trimming and J lost 11 bases; unmatched junction nucleotides: 11. The CDR3 runs to 12 residues. The CDR3 DNA is TGTGCCTGGGCGGACAGGAACCTTTTTGCTTTCTTT. Translated: CAWADRNLFAFF.

The sample holds a few counts of this clonotype. The rearrangement uses TRBV12-3 or TRBV12-4 and TRBJ2-1; TRBD2 aligns across 8 bases. The V and J ends lost 3 bases and 8 bases, in that order; junction bases with no gene match: 9. This CDR3 has 15 residues. CDR3 sequence: CASSFPPGGRDEQFF. Here the CDR3 DNA reads TGTGCCAGCAGTTTCCCCCCGGGAGGGCGCGATGAGCAGTTCTTC.

This clonotype was observed a handful of times. The chain joins TRBV6-6 to TRBJ2-4; TRBD1 might be the D (5 bases). Trimming left V 2 bases short and J 4 bases short, with 6 bases between. The length of the CDR3 is 13 residues. CDR1 is MNHNY, CDR2 SVGAGI, per germline (reference sequence). The CDR3 nucleotides are TGTGCCAGCAGTTACGCAGGGAAAAACATTCAGTACTTC. Its translation is CASSYAGKNIQYF.

A few counts support this clonotype. The rearrangement joins TRBV6-6 to TRBJ2-5; possible D gene TRBD1, 6 bases. The V gene's germline CDR1 is MNHNY and CDR2 SVGAGI (reference sequence). The CDR3 consists of 15 residues. The ends were cut back, 0 bases at V and 5 bases at J, with 13 bases in the middle. The CDR3 is CASSYSGGERETQYF. The CDR3 coding sequence is TGTGCCAGCAGTTACTCAGGGGGAGAACGGGAGACCCAGTACTTC.

This clonotype came up many times. CDR3: CSAVLAGVNEQYF. The CDR3, as DNA: TGCAGTGCTGTACTAGCGGGAGTAAACGAGCAGTACTTC. This chain joins TRBV20-1 and TRBJ2-7; 11 nucleotides align to TRBD2. This CDR3 comprises 13 residues. CDR1 DFQATT and CDR2 SNEGSKA come from the germline V gene (reference sequence). V lost 5 bases, J lost 5 bases, and 5 bases stayed unmatched.